Sequencing of this TCR beta chain was carried out in a study of cytomegalovirus exposure and HLA in healthy donors. Study details: Membership in the Caucasian-associated ancestry cluster was found for 75% to 90% of nearly 400 genotyped donors. Whole-study findings and limits: In a later analysis, compared with equally common non-associated chains, HLA-associated beta chains were more expanded.

Germline V gives CDR1 LNHDA, CDR2 SQIVND (reference sequence). The CDR3 totals 13 residues. Trimming pared 6 bases from V and 5 bases from J, leaving 10 bases between. With regard to this clone: Its target is unknown.

The PCR had 60 Vbeta and 13 Jbeta primers. The protocol was immunoSEQ multiplex PCR, while the TCRdb copy is restricted to in-frame clones and leaves out a portion. The sample carries fewer than 110,000 clones, roughly 70% recorded once. The sample comprised PBMCs. This receptor was taken from a man between 50 and 59 years old in good health and CMV-seronegative. The chain couples TRBV19 to TRBJ2-2; D not resolved. This CDR3 reads CASSPRWTGELFF. The CDR3 nucleotides are TGTGCCAGTAGCCCGAGATGGACCGGGGAGCTGTTTTTT.